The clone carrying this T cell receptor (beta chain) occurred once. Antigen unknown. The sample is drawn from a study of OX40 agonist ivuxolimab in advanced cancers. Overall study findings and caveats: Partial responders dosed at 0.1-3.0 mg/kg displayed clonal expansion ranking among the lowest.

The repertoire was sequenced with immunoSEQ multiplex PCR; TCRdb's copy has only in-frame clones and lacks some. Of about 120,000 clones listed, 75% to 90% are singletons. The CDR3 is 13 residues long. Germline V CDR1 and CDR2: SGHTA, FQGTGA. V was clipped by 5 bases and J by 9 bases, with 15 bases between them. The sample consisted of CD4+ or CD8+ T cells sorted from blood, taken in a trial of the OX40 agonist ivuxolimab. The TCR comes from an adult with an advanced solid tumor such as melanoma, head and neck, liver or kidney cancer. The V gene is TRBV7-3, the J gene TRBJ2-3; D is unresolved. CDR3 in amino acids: CASSDTGRETQYF. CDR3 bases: TGTGCCAGCAGCGACACCGGACGTGAGACGCAGTATTTT.